The rows below give T cell receptor beta chains drawn from one sample of a study of T cell responses to AZD1222 COVID-19 vaccine. Generated by immunoSEQ multiplex PCR, the TCRdb table keeps only in-frame clones and is missing some. Among 170,000 or so clones, about 92% were seen once, and the ten largest hold 0.7% to 0.9%. This specimen was peripheral blood, taken on day 0 of AZD1222 vaccination. Every receptor here comes from an adult in good health. CDR3s include the opening cysteine and the closing phenylalanine or tryptophan. Fields, in order: D gene, V gene, clone size, J gene, CDR3 DNA, CDR3 protein. A D gene is named only where the DNA matches it firmly. Where a row states a size, it is once, few, many or the class of an expanded clone; other rows omit it.

TRBD1,TRBV5-1,.,TRBJ2-7,TGCGCCAGCAGCCCGGACAGGGGAATGTACGAGCAGTACTTC,CASSPDRGMYEQYF
.,TRBV29-1,.,TRBJ1-1,TGCAGCGTTGTCGGAGGGGGGAACACTGAAGCTTTCTTT,CSVVGGGNTEAFF
.,TRBV5-1,.,TRBJ2-1,TGCGCCAGCAGCGATTTAACGGGGTACAATGAGCAGTTCTTC,CASSDLTGYNEQFF
.,TRBV12-3/TRBV12-4,.,TRBJ1-2,TGTGCCAGCCGTAACGGGGCCGGCTATGGCTACACCTTC,CASRNGAGYGYTF
.,TRBV18,.,TRBJ2-5,TGTGCCAGCTCACCACCGTCAGTACAAGAGACCCAGTACTTC,CASSPPSVQETQYF
TRBD1,TRBV28,.,TRBJ1-1,TGTGCCAGCAGATCGACAGGGGTCATCTCCCACACTGAAGCTTTCTTT,CASRSTGVISHTEAFF
.,TRBV28,.,TRBJ2-7,TGTGCCAGCAGAGGGGGGACGGTCCCTGCCGAGCAGTACTTC,CASRGGTVPAEQYF
TRBD2,TRBV7-7,.,TRBJ2-3,TGTGCCAGCAGCTCGGGGGGGCCCAGAAGTCCGCAGTATTTT,CASSSGGPRSPQYF
.,TRBV15,.,TRBJ1-2,TGTGCCACCCGTCCTTCGCAGGGGCGCTATGGCTACACCTTC,CATRPSQGRYGYTF
.,TRBV9,.,TRBJ1-2,TGTGCCAGCAGCGGAGCCGGAGCTAACTATGGCTACACCTTC,CASSGAGANYGYTF
TRBD1,TRBV6-6,.,TRBJ2-5,TGTGCCAGCAGTTATCCCAGGGGGTACCAAGAGACCCAGTACTTC,CASSYPRGYQETQYF
.,TRBV27,.,TRBJ2-1,TGTGCCAGCAGTTTATCAGGGGAGGCCTACAATGAGCAGTTCTTC,CASSLSGEAYNEQFF
TRBD1,TRBV5-4,.,TRBJ1-1,TGTGCCAGCAGTTGGGACAGCATGCCGGAGGGGACTGAAGCTTTCTTT,CASSWDSMPEGTEAFF
.,TRBV19,.,TRBJ2-7,TGTGCCAGTAGTATAGACCGGAGTCGGAGGGTCGAGCAGTACTTC,CASSIDRSRRVEQYF
TRBD1,TRBV10-3,.,TRBJ1-1,TGTGCCATCAGGCCGGGACAGCGCGGCAGCACTGAAGCTTTCTTT,CAIRPGQRGSTEAFF
.,TRBV7-9,.,TRBJ2-1,TGTGCCAGCAGCCCACTGACTAGTGTGGGGTCGGGTGAGCAGTTCTTC,CASSPLTSVGSGEQFF
.,TRBV18,.,TRBJ2-7,TGTGCCAGCTCACCATGGAGGGGGGTCTCCTACGAGCAGTACTTC,CASSPWRGVSYEQYF
TRBD2,TRBV19,.,TRBJ2-2,TGTGCCAGTACCCCCTCGGGACTAGCGGGGGTTACCGGGGAGCTGTTTTTT,CASTPSGLAGVTGELFF
.,TRBV2,.,TRBJ2-7,TGTGCCTCCTCATCGACAAGAACCTACGAGCAGTACTTC,CASSSTRTYEQYF
.,TRBV19,.,TRBJ1-5,TGTGCCAGTAGTGCACAGGGTCTTCGGCAGCCCCAGCATTTT,CASSAQGLRQPQHF
.,TRBV7-9,.,TRBJ1-1,TGTGCCAGCAGCTTTTGGGAAATGGGCACTGAAGCTTTCTTT,CASSFWEMGTEAFF
.,TRBV30,.,TRBJ1-2,TGTGCCTCACGAACAGGGAGAGCTAACTATGGCTACACCTTC,CASRTGRANYGYTF
TRBD1,TRBV28,once,TRBJ2-2,TGTGCCAGCCGCGCAGGGGGAACGAACACCGGGGAGCTGTTTTTT,CASRAGGTNTGELFF
.,TRBV3-1/TRBV3-2,.,TRBJ2-1,TGTGCCAGCAGCCAAGACGTAGGGGGGGTCTACAATGAGCAGTTCTTC,CASSQDVGGVYNEQFF
.,TRBV12-3/TRBV12-4,.,TRBJ1-2,TGTGCCAGCAGTTTGGCAAAGGATGGCTACACCTTC,CASSLAKDGYTF
.,TRBV28,.,TRBJ1-2,TGTGCCAGCAGGGCTTACAAGGTAGATGGCTACACCTTC,CASRAYKVDGYTF
TRBD1,TRBV7-8,.,TRBJ1-2,TGTGCCAGCAGCTTAGCGTCGGGGACAGGCCAGATCGTTTGGGGCTACACCTTC,CASSLASGTGQIVWGYTF
TRBD1,TRBV7-9,.,TRBJ1-2,TGTGCCAGCAGCCGCGGTCCCGGGACAGGGACCTATGGCTACACCTTC,CASSRGPGTGTYGYTF
TRBD2,TRBV5-1,.,TRBJ2-1,TGCGCCAGCAGCACGAGGACTAGCGGTTCCTACAATGAGCAGTTCTTC,CASSTRTSGSYNEQFF
.,TRBV4-1,.,TRBJ1-5,TGCGCCAGCAGCCAAGATCTATTAAATCAGCCCCAGCATTTT,CASSQDLLNQPQHF
TRBD1,TRBV3-1/TRBV3-2,once,TRBJ1-1,TGTGCCACCGTGGGGGACAGAGAAGCTTTCTTT,CATVGDREAFF
TRBD1,TRBV27,.,TRBJ1-1,TGTGCCAGCAGCCTGGACAGGGGGCATGAAGCTTTCTTT,CASSLDRGHEAFF
TRBD1,TRBV18,.,TRBJ1-1,TGTGCCAGCTCACGCCTGGGACAGCAGAACACTGAAGCTTTCTTT,CASSRLGQQNTEAFF
.,TRBV18,.,TRBJ1-4,TGTGCCAGCTCCCCCAAACGACTGGGGGTGTCCACTAATGAAAAACTGTTTTTT,CASSPKRLGVSTNEKLFF
TRBD1,TRBV28,once,TRBJ1-2,TGTGCCAGCAGTCCACAGGGGATTCCCTATGGCTACACCTTC,CASSPQGIPYGYTF
TRBD1,TRBV11-2,.,TRBJ2-7,TGTGCCAGCAGCCGGGACAGGGCCCACGAGCAGTACTTC,CASSRDRAHEQYF
.,TRBV2,.,TRBJ2-5,TGTGCCAGCAGTGTGCGGATTGGCAGCGGGGAGACCCAGTACTTC,CASSVRIGSGETQYF
.,TRBV5-1,.,TRBJ2-3,TGCGCCAGCAGCTTCACAGATACGCAGTATTTT,CASSFTDTQYF
TRBD2,TRBV5-1,.,TRBJ2-3,TGCGCCAGCAGCTGGGGGACTAGCGGGGGCTTAGATACGCAGTATTTT,CASSWGTSGGLDTQYF
.,TRBV4-2,.,TRBJ2-4,TGTGCCAGCAGCCATGGGGGGATAGAGGCCAAAAACATTCAGTACTTC,CASSHGGIEAKNIQYF
.,TRBV5-1,.,TRBJ1-2,TGCGCCAGCAGCTTTGAGGGGAAGTCGGGCTACACCTTC,CASSFEGKSGYTF
.,TRBV6-5,.,TRBJ1-2,TGTGCCAGCAGGGGGGTGGGCACGAACTATGGCTACACCTTC,CASRGVGTNYGYTF
.,TRBV6-2/TRBV6-3,once,TRBJ2-7,TGTGCCAGCAGTTACGACAGGTATTACGAGCAGTACTTC,CASSYDRYYEQYF
.,TRBV19,.,TRBJ1-1,TGTGCCAGTAGTATGTTGGACATCACGGCGAAAGCTTTCTTT,CASSMLDITAKAFF
.,TRBV6-5,.,TRBJ2-1,TGTGCCAGCAGTTACGGAGGGGTTGAGCAGTTCTTC,CASSYGGVEQFF
.,TRBV5-6,.,TRBJ2-3,TGTGCCAGCAGCTTACGGGTTCGTGGGGCTGGCACAGATACGCAGTATTTT,CASSLRVRGAGTDTQYF
.,TRBV30,.,TRBJ1-2,TGTGCCTGGAGTGTTCAGGGCCCTAACTATGGCTACACCTTC,CAWSVQGPNYGYTF
TRBD1,TRBV6-5,.,TRBJ2-3,TGTGCCAGCAGTTACCGAGGGGGCGGACCAGATACGCAGTATTTT,CASSYRGGGPDTQYF
.,TRBV2,.,TRBJ1-6,TGTGCCAGCAGTGTGGCGGGGAACCTTTCACCCCTCCACTTT,CASSVAGNLSPLHF
.,TRBV4-2,.,TRBJ1-2,TGTGCCAGCAGCCAATCCTCGCGGCGGGCATGGGCCCGGGTGGATGGCTACACCTTC,CASSQSSRRAWARVDGYTF